The 22 T cell receptor beta chains presented below share a single source sample, sequenced in a study of cytomegalovirus exposure and HLA in healthy donors. It was with 60 Vbeta and 13 Jbeta primers that the PCR ran. TCRdb's table, derived via immunoSEQ multiplex PCR, lists solely in-frame clones and lacks some. The specimen's table records 60,000 to 90,000 clones. Material: PBMCs. These receptors all stem from a woman aged 35 to 49 in good health and CMV-seropositive.

The chain is built from TRBV9 and TRBJ2-7; tentatively, D is TRBD1 (6 bases). Trimming left V 5 bases short and J 0 bases short, with 15 bases between. The V gene's germline CDR1 is SGDLS and CDR2 YYNGEE. The CDR3 is 15 amino acids. The CDR3 sequence: CASSFRDTSSYEQYF. CDR3 nucleotides: TGTGCCAGCAGTTTCCGGGACACTAGCTCCTACGAGCAGTACTTC.

The J gene is TRBJ2-7, the V gene TRBV5-1, with D tentatively TRBD1 (5 bases). This CDR3 spans 14 amino acids. Germline V gene lookup returns CDR1 SGHRS and CDR2 YFSETQ. The V gene lost 1 base and the J gene lost 2 bases, with 10 bases spanning the gap. The DNA for the CDR3 is TGCGCCAGCAGCTTGTGGAACAGGCCCTACGAGCAGTACTTC. It is translated as CASSLWNRPYEQYF.

A word on this clone: The junction departs from the called germline gene at one end, perhaps through a read error. The chain recombines TRBV7-7 with TRBJ2-7; maybe TRBD1 (5 bases). This CDR3 region has 13 residues. CDR1 is SSHAT, CDR2 FNYEAQ, per germline (reference sequence). CDR3 loop: CASSFGQGYEQYF. The CDR3 bases are TGTGCTAGCAGCTTCGGACAAGGCTACGAGCAGTACTTC.

The chain is built from TRBV6-4 and TRBJ2-1; 8 bases are a match to TRBD2. The CDR3 extends over 15 amino acids. Germline V gene sequence: CDR1 MRHNA, CDR2 SNTAGT. V shed 3 bases and J 2 bases; nucleotides not matched to a gene: 3. CDR3 protein: CASSELADTYNEQFF. Here the CDR3 DNA reads TGTGCCAGCAGTGAACTAGCGGATACCTACAATGAGCAGTTCTTC.

This sequence joins TRBV6-4 and TRBJ2-5; no firm D call. The CDR3 is made up of 10 amino acids. Trimming removed 5 bases at V and 12 bases at J, with 10 bases between. CDR1 is MRHNA, CDR2 SNTAGT, per germline. The CDR3 sequence is CASSSISKYF. CDR3 in DNA: TGTGCCAGCAGTTCCATCTCTAAGTACTTC.

On this clone itself: At one of its ends the junction is not consistent with the germline gene, which may arise from a read error. The sample carries other DNA sequences with the same CDR3. The rearrangement joins TRBV7-8 to TRBJ1-5, with D perhaps matching TRBD1 (5 bases). The CDR3 consists of 14 residues. The germline V gene has CDR1 SGHVS and CDR2 FQNEAQ. The CDR3 nucleotides read TGTGCCAGCAGCGGACACCTTAGCAATCAGCCTCAGCATTTT. Protein: CASSGHLSNQPQHF.

The chain employs TRBV7-9 and TRBJ2-5; D possibly corresponds to TRBD1 (5 bases). V lost 6 bases, J lost 3 bases, and 14 bases lay in between. Germline CDR1 reads SEHNR; CDR2 reads FQNEAQ (reference sequence). This CDR3 contains 14 residues. CDR3 in DNA: TGTGCCAGCAGTAGGCAGGGAATTGAAGAGACCCAGTACTTC. It specifies CASSRQGIEETQYF.

The chain recombines TRBV11-2 with TRBJ1-4, with 7 bases identical to TRBD1. The germline CDR1 and CDR2 sequences are SGHAT and FQNNGV. The CDR3 spans 16 residues. V trimming: 1 base; J trimming: 7 bases; junction bases outside the gene matches: 9. In nucleotides, the CDR3 is TGTGCCAGCAGCTTAGGCTGGACAGGAGATGGTGAAAAACTGTTTTTT. This encodes CASSLGWTGDGEKLFF.

The V gene is TRBV7-9, the J gene TRBJ2-3, with 8 bases fitting TRBD2. The CDR3 is 14 amino acids. Germline V gene lookup returns CDR1 SEHNR and CDR2 FQNEAQ (reference sequence). V lost 4 bases, J lost 6 bases, and 6 bases stayed unmatched. The CDR3: CASSSGGGGDTQYF. The CDR3 DNA is TGTGCCAGCAGCTCCGGGGGGGGTGGGGATACGCAGTATTTT.

The V gene is TRBV28, the J gene TRBJ1-1; 10 nucleotides align to TRBD1. The J segment lost 3 bases and the V segment lost 9 bases, leaving 7 bases of the junction unmatched. The germline V gene has CDR1 MDHEN and CDR2 SYDVKM. This CDR3 is built from 14 residues. The CDR3 nucleotides read TGTGCCAGTTATAGGGGACAGGGGTACACTGAAGCTTTCTTT. The encoded protein is CASYRGQGYTEAFF.

The chain joins TRBV4-3 to TRBJ1-2; D is unresolved. Germline CDR1 LGHNA, CDR2 YSLEER. V lost 4 bases to trimming and J lost 5 bases, with 14 bases between them. This CDR3 comprises 14 residues. CDR3 bases: TGCGCCAGCAGCCGTTCGCGGGCGGTATATGGCTACACCTTC. Protein: CASSRSRAVYGYTF.

The chain combines TRBV28 with TRBJ1-1; weak D call: TRBD1 (5 bases). The CDR3 covers 16 residues. The V and J ends lost 11 bases and 2 bases respectively, with 24 bases between them. The germline V gene encodes CDR1 MDHEN and CDR2 SYDVKM. CDR3: CACHGEGRGYNTEAFF. CDR3 DNA: TGTGCCTGTCATGGCGAAGGAAGGGGCTATAACACTGAAGCTTTCTTT.

The gene calls are TRBV9 and TRBJ2-5, with 10 bases that match TRBD2. CDR3 length: 16 residues. The trim removed 2 bases at V and 4 bases at J, leaving 8 bases unmatched. Germline assignment: CDR1 SGDLS and CDR2 YYNGEE. The DNA of the CDR3 is TGTGCCAGCAGCGTTGGTAGCGGGGGGTCTGGAGAGACCCAGTACTTC. Its translation is CASSVGSGGSGETQYF.

The chain employs TRBV15 and TRBJ1-2; TRBD1 matches at 9 bases. CDR1 is LNHNV, CDR2 YYDKDF, per germline (reference sequence). V shed 4 bases and J 3 bases; nucleotides not matched to a gene: 6. The CDR3 contains 15 residues. CDR3: CATSTRQGGDYGYTF. The DNA of the CDR3 is TGTGCCACCAGCACCCGACAGGGGGGGGACTATGGCTACACCTTC.

This chain joins TRBV4-1 and TRBJ1-2; no reliable D call. The V end lost 0 bases, the J end lost 5 bases, and 13 bases lay between the germline ends. The length of the CDR3 is 15 residues. From germline, CDR1 is MGHRA and CDR2 YSYEKL. CDR3 bases: TGCGCCAGCAGCCAAGATCTGGCCCCCTCATATGGCTACACCTTC. Its protein is CASSQDLAPSYGYTF.

The chain combines TRBV5-8 with TRBJ2-7, with a weak D call TRBD1 (6 bases). Germline V gene sequence: CDR1 SGHTS, CDR2 YDEGEE. Trimming shortened V by 4 bases and J by 2 bases, and 16 bases separated the two germline ends. The CDR3 spans 15 residues. In DNA form, the CDR3 reads TGTGCCAGCAGCCGCCCCGGACAGTCTACCTACGAGCAGTACTTC. Translating it yields CASSRPGQSTYEQYF.

The chain carries TRBV6-6 and TRBJ2-5; TRBD2 aligns across 7 bases. The J call is doubtful: the DNA matches TRBJ2-7 better. CDR1 is MNHNY, CDR2 SVGAGI, per germline (reference sequence). This CDR3 comprises 12 residues. The chain's CDR3 is CASSAGGYEQYF. For the CDR3, the DNA is TGTGCCAGCAGTGCCGGGGGGTACGAGCAGTACTTC.

Considering frequency, this clone is medium-sized. The chain couples TRBV6-1 to TRBJ1-5; 8 bases map to TRBD1. Unmatched junction bases numbered 6, after V lost 1 base and J lost 4 bases. CDR3 length equals 16 residues. Looked up from germline, CDR1 is MNHNS and CDR2 is SASEGT. CDR3 sequence (DNA): TGTGCCAGCAGTGAAGAAGTGGGACAGGCAAATCAGCCCCAGCATTTT. Amino acid sequence: CASSEEVGQANQPQHF.

As DNA, the CDR3 is TGTGCCAGCTCACCCTGGACAGGGGGGATCGGGAGCGAAGCTTTCTTT. Translation gives CASSPWTGGIGSEAFF. V gene TRBV18 combines with J gene TRBJ1-1; 10 nucleotides line up with TRBD1. Unmatched junction bases numbered 12, after V lost 3 bases and J lost 8 bases. This CDR3 spans 16 amino acids. CDR1 is KGHSH and CDR2 is LQKENI in the germline V gene.

The chain is built from TRBV6-5 and TRBJ1-2; D remains ambiguous. With 0 bases removed from V and 4 bases from J, the gap between germline ends came to 12 bases. CDR3 size: 15 residues. CDR1 and CDR2 from the germline V gene are MNHEY and SVGAGI. The CDR3 DNA reads TGTGCCAGCAGTTACTCGAGCGTGACGGTCTATGGCTACACCTTC. This sequence encodes CASSYSSVTVYGYTF.

This sequence joins TRBV19 and TRBJ2-7; D is possibly TRBD2 (5 bases). Trimming stripped 6 bases from V and 0 bases from J, with 12 bases between. The V gene's germline CDR1 is LNHDA and CDR2 SQIVND (reference sequence). This CDR3 region has 14 residues. The chain's CDR3 is CASRPGGSSYEQYF. CDR3 coding DNA: TGTGCCAGTAGGCCAGGTGGGAGCTCCTACGAGCAGTACTTC.

The chain has TRBV11-2 and TRBJ2-5; D may be TRBD2 (5 bases). V was clipped by 7 bases and J by 2 bases, with 14 bases between them. The germline V gene has CDR1 SGHAT and CDR2 FQNNGV. The CDR3 spans 14 residues. CDR3 coding DNA: TGTGCCAGCACCTCCCGCGGGCTACAAGAGACCCAGTACTTC. Residues: CASTSRGLQETQYF.